These 19 T cell receptor beta chains came from one sample sequenced in a study of shared clonotypes between healthy human individuals. TCRdb's copy holds only in-frame clones and misses some; the assay was immunoSEQ multiplex PCR. The sample has some 450,000 clones, roughly three quarters seen once. The sequenced sample consisted of PBMCs. The receptors derive from a middle-aged woman in good health. Some clones in this sample may be carry-over from other donors' samples.

The CDR3 is CASSYSGRWATETQYF. The DNA of the CDR3 is TGTGCCAGCAGTTACTCCGGGAGATGGGCAACTGAGACCCAGTACTTC. This rearrangement joins TRBV6-5 to TRBJ2-5; D is possibly TRBD2 (6 bases). The CDR3 extends over 16 amino acids. Germline V lookup: CDR1 MNHEY, CDR2 SVGAGI. V was shortened by 0 bases and J by 5 bases, with 16 bases between the two germline ends.

This clone has only a few counts. The chain combines TRBV2 with TRBJ1-5; the D gene is possibly TRBD1 (5 bases). Germline values: CDR1 SNHLY, CDR2 FYNNEI. Trimming removed 5 bases at V and 0 bases at J, with 11 bases between. CDR3 length equals 15 residues. The CDR3 sequence: CASSPTGGSNQPQHF. Here the CDR3 DNA reads TGTGCCAGCAGTCCCACAGGAGGTAGCAATCAGCCCCAGCATTTT.

The CDR3 DNA reads TGTGCCAGCAGCCCCGCCTACGAGCAGTACTTC. Translating it yields CASSPAYEQYF. The gene calls are TRBV7-8 and TRBJ2-7; D remains unclear. Germline CDR1 is SGHVS and CDR2 is FQNEAQ. The CDR3 spans 11 residues. Trimming left V 5 bases short and J 2 bases short, with 4 bases between.

As concerns this clone: A clone one base away is much larger, so this may be a read error. This chain connects TRBV6-4 to TRBJ2-6; 7 positions match TRBD1. The CDR3 runs to 16 residues. Germline-derived CDR1 and CDR2 are MRHNA and SNTAGT. The CDR3 protein is CASSDSGGSGADVLTF. In DNA form, the CDR3 reads TGTGCCAGCAGTGACTCAGGGGGCTCTGGGGCCGACGTCCTGACTTTC.

With respect to this clone: It may be a read error: a sequence one base away is much more abundant. The V call is TRBV30, the J call TRBJ2-1; unclear D gene. Trimming stripped 7 bases from V and 5 bases from J, with 15 bases between. The CDR3 spans 13 residues. Germline assignment: CDR1 GTSNPN and CDR2 SVGIG (reference sequence). The CDR3 DNA is TGTGCCTCCACGCTCGACACTCACAATGAGCAGTTCTTC. Its translation is CASTLDTHNEQFF.

The CDR3 protein is CASSRSTGGLNTEAFF. The CDR3 DNA reads as TGTGCCAGCTCACGGTCTACAGGGGGTTTGAACACTGAAGCTTTCTTT. The gene calls are TRBV18 and TRBJ1-1, with 8 bases aligning to TRBD1. The CDR3 runs 16 residues. Germline V lookup: CDR1 KGHSH, CDR2 LQKENI. V shed 4 bases, J shed 0 bases, and the junction held 7 bases outside the gene matches.

Ten or more counts support this clone. This rearrangement joins TRBV27 to TRBJ1-1, with D perhaps matching TRBD1 (5 bases). Trimming took off 8 bases at V and 1 base at J, with 14 bases between the two ends. Germline lookup yields CDR1 MNHEY and CDR2 SMNVEV (reference sequence). The CDR3 runs to 14 residues. CDR3 bases: TGTGCCAGCGGCTTGGGACGCTGGAACACTGAAGCTTTCTTT. Translation: CASGLGRWNTEAFF.

This sequence joins TRBV5-4 and TRBJ2-2; 12 positions agree with TRBD1. The V gene's germline CDR1 is SGHNT and CDR2 YYREEE (reference sequence). The CDR3 is 18 amino acids. Trimming at V came to 5 bases and at J to 6 bases, leaving 14 bases not matched to a gene. DNA of the CDR3: TGTGCCAGCAGTAACCCGGGACAGGGGGCGTTTGTTTCCGGGGAGCTGTTTTTT. Its protein product is CASSNPGQGAFVSGELFF.

This clone was seen more than once but under ten times. This chain connects TRBV11-3 to TRBJ2-7; 12 bases fit TRBD2. The CDR3 extends over 16 amino acids. V lost 5 bases, J lost 1 base, and 6 bases stayed unmatched. The germline V gene encodes CDR1 SGHNT and CDR2 YENEEA. CDR3 DNA sequence: TGTGCCAGCAGCGCACCCGGGACTAGCGGGTCCTACGAGCAGTACTTC. Its protein product is CASSAPGTSGSYEQYF. Supplemented by reference TRBV11-3 and TRBJ2-7, the full variable domain reads EAGVVQSPRYKIIEKKQPVAFWCNPISGHNTLYWYLQNLGQGPELLIRYENEEAVDDSQLPKDRFSAERLKGVDSTLKIQPAELGDSAVYLCASSAPGTSGSYEQYFGPGTRLTVT.

There are many counts of this clone. This CDR3 is also generated by other DNA sequences in the sample. This chain links TRBV7-8 with TRBJ1-5; D is unclear. Trimming left V 1 base short and J 6 bases short, with 4 bases between. The CDR3 extends over 12 amino acids. CDR1 and CDR2 from the germline V gene are SGHVS and FQNEAQ. CDR3: CASSLVGQPQHF. The DNA for the CDR3 is TGTGCCAGCAGCTTAGTCGGTCAGCCCCAGCATTTT.

This clone was seen only a few times. The V and J genes are TRBV2 and TRBJ2-1, with TRBD2 as a possible D gene (6 bases). The V end lost 9 bases, the J end lost 7 bases, and 16 bases lay between the germline ends. The CDR3 runs 13 residues. Germline-derived CDR1 and CDR2 are SNHLY and FYNNEI. For the CDR3, the DNA is TGTGCCAGGTTGGGGGGAAATGGGAATGAGCAGTTCTTC. It yields the protein CARLGGNGNEQFF.

This clone was seen once. The rearrangement uses TRBV4-3 and TRBJ2-6, with 11 bases fitting TRBD2. CDR1 and CDR2 from the germline V gene are LGHNA and YSLEER. This CDR3 is 18 amino acids long. V lost 4 bases, J lost 2 bases, and 7 bases stayed unmatched. The CDR3 reads CASSLTSGKPTGANVLTF. DNA of the CDR3: TGCGCCAGCAGCCTGACTAGCGGGAAGCCAACTGGGGCCAACGTCCTGACTTTC.

The sample holds many counts of this clone. The V and J genes are TRBV7-3 and TRBJ2-2; 8 bases are a match to TRBD2. The germline V gene encodes CDR1 SGHTA and CDR2 FQGTGA. The CDR3 is 16 residues long. V lost 4 bases to trimming and J lost 4 bases; unmatched junction nucleotides: 8. CDR3 bases: TGTGCCAGCAGCTCCCCGGGACTAGTCGGCACCGGGGAGCTGTTTTTT. Translation gives CASSSPGLVGTGELFF.

The V call is TRBV18, the J call TRBJ1-4; tentative D call: TRBD1 (5 bases). The length of the CDR3 is 14 residues. The V gene lost 3 bases and the J gene lost 3 bases, with 8 bases spanning the gap. CDR1 is KGHSH and CDR2 is LQKENI in the germline V gene. This CDR3 reads CASSPGGANEKLFF. The CDR3 coding sequence is TGTGCCAGCTCACCCGGGGGAGCTAATGAAAAACTGTTTTTT.

The chain joins TRBV28 to TRBJ2-4; 7 positions agree with TRBD1. The V gene end was trimmed by 6 bases and the J gene end by 4 bases; junction bases not matched to a gene: 9. This CDR3 is built from 15 residues. Germline V CDR1 and CDR2: MDHEN, SYDVKM. For the CDR3, the DNA is TGTGCCAGCAGCCGCGACCGGGACAGTAAAAACATTCAGTACTTC. Amino acids: CASSRDRDSKNIQYF.

The chain links TRBV15 to TRBJ2-7; D gene unclear. The CDR3 spans 15 residues. V was cut by 0 bases and J by 0 bases, with 9 bases left in between. Germline CDR1 is LNHNV and CDR2 is YYDKDF (reference sequence). The CDR3 DNA follows: TGTGCCACCAGCAGAGATCTGGGGAACTCCTACGAGCAGTACTTC. This sequence encodes CATSRDLGNSYEQYF.

This chain joins TRBV5-1 and TRBJ1-3; D not certain. CDR1 SGHRS and CDR2 YFSETQ come from the germline V gene. V lost 3 bases and J 2 bases, leaving 12 bases between the germline ends. The length of the CDR3 is 15 residues. The CDR3 loop reads CASSSRLGAGNTIYF. The CDR3 bases are TGCGCCAGCAGCTCCCGGCTCGGAGCTGGAAACACCATATATTTT. Drawing the rest from reference TRBV5-1 and TRBJ1-3, the complete variable domain is KAGVTQTPRYLIKTRGQQVTLSCSPISGHRSVSWYQQTPGQGLQFLFEYFSETQRNKGNFPGRFSGRQFSNSRSEMNVSTLELGDSALYLCASSSRLGAGNTIYFGEGSWLTVV.

J is TRBJ2-4 and V is TRBV10-2; 7 bases map to TRBD1. V shed 6 bases, J shed 0 bases, and the junction held 8 bases outside the gene matches. Germline assignment: CDR1 WSHSY and CDR2 SAAADI. There are 16 residues in the CDR3. The DNA for the CDR3 is TGCGCCAGCAGAATCCCGGGACAGCTAGCCAAAAACATTCAGTACTTC. This sequence encodes CASRIPGQLAKNIQYF.

This clone was observed at least ten times. This rearrangement joins TRBV28 to TRBJ2-5, with TRBD1 as a possible D gene (6 bases). Near its end, the DNA agrees better with TRBJ2-7, so the J call may be wrong. Germline V gene lookup returns CDR1 MDHEN and CDR2 SYDVKM. The length of the CDR3 is 12 residues. The CDR3 DNA is TGTGCCAGCAGGAAACAGGGTTACGAGCAGTACTTC. This gives the protein CASRKQGYEQYF.